This TCR beta chain originates from a study of CD8 T cells in ankylosing spondylitis. V lost 1 base, J lost 5 bases, and 8 bases stayed unmatched. Germline CDR1 is DFQATT and CDR2 is SNEGSKA (reference sequence). This CDR3 comprises 15 residues. In TCRdb, the 5' RACE reads were re-called with MiXCR into one record per CDR3 protein. The data show a few hundred thousand distinct CDR3 sequences, 20% to 25% seen once. This clonotype was obtained from a female donor with ankylosing spondylitis or in good health (not recorded which). The chain recombines TRBV20-1 with TRBJ2-3; 8 bases are shared with TRBD2. Sequenced: blood, either unsorted or a sorted T cell fraction (not recorded which). The CDR3 loop is CSARGSGGPGDTQYF. The CDR3 nucleotides read TGCAGTGCTAGAGGCTCGGGAGGGCCCGGAGATACGCAGTATTTT.